The T cell receptor beta chain described here comes from a study of T cells in narcolepsy. Study at large: Enrolled donors included narcolepsy type 1 or type 2 patients and healthy controls.

Measured with immunoSEQ multiplex PCR; TCRdb has only the in-frame clones, and not every one. Of tens of thousands of clones listed, around three quarters are singletons. Study-wide results and caveats: Same-patient CSF and blood CD4+ T cell clonotypes included HCRT-specific and TRIB2-specific autoreactive ones.

This clone was counted only a few times. Its antigen is as yet unknown. The CDR3 contains 14 residues. After removal of 4 bases from V and 5 bases from J, the junction contained 5 bases not matched to a gene. CDR1 and CDR2 (germline): SNHLY, FYNNEI. The sequenced material came from memory (CD45RA-) CD4+ T cells from blood. This receptor was taken from a human donor in good health. The chain uses TRBV2 and TRBJ2-5; 9 bases align to TRBD1. The CDR3 nucleotides read TGTGCCAGCAGTGCCAGGGACAGGGTGGAGACCCAGTACTTC. Translated, it gives CASSARDRVETQYF. The whole variable domain, remainder taken from reference TRBV2 and TRBJ2-5, is EPEVTQTPSHQVTQMGQEVILRCVPISNHLYFYWYRQILGQKVEFLVSFYNNEISEKSEIFDDQFSVERPDGSNFTLKIRSTKLEDSAMYFCASSARDRVETQYFGPGTRLLVL.